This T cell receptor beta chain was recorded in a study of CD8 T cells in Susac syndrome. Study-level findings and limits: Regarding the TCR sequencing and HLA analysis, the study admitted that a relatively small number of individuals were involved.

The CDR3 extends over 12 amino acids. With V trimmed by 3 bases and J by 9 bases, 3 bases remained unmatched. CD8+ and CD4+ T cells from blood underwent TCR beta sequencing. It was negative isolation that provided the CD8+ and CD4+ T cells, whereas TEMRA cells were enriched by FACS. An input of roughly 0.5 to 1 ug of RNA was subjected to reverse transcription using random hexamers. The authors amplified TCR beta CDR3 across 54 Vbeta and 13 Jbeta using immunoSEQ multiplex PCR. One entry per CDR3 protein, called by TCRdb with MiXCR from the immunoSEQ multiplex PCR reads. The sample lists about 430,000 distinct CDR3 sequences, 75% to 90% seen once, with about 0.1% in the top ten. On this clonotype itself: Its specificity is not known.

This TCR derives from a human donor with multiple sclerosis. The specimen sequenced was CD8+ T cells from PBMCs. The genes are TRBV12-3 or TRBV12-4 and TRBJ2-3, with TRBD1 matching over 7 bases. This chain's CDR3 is CASSFQGETQYF. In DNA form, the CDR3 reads TGTGCCAGCAGTTTCCAGGGGGAGACGCAGTATTTT.